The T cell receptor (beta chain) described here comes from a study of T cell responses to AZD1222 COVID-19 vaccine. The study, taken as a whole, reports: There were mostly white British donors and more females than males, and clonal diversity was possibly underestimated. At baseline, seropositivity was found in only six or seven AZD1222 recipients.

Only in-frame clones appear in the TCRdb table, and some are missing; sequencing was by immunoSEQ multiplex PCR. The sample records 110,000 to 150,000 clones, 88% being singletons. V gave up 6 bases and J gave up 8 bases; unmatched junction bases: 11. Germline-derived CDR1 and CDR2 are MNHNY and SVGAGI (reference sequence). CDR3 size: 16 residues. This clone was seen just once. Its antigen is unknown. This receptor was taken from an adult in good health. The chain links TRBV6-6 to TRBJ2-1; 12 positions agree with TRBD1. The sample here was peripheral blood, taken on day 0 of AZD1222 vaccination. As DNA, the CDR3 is TGTGCCAGCAGATCGACTCCGGGACAGGGGGCCTATGAGCAGTTCTTC. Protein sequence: CASRSTPGQGAYEQFF.